Shown below are 27 T cell receptor beta chains from a single sample sequenced in a study of blood T cells in healthy people across ages. Sample-barcoded 5' priming and a J-beta primer mix drove a second PCR of about 6 to 11 cycles. TCRdb reprocessed the 5' RACE reads via MiXCR and lists one record per CDR3 protein. The sample includes some 780,000 distinct CDR3 sequences, roughly 56% of them seen just once. The sequenced sample consisted of blood. The origin of the receptors is a man aged 35-49 years in good health.

The genes are TRBV7-8 and TRBJ1-5, with D tentatively TRBD1 (5 bases). Germline lookup yields CDR1 SGHVS and CDR2 FQNEAQ. The V gene lost 5 bases and the J gene lost 8 bases, with 22 bases spanning the gap. This CDR3 region has 16 residues. The CDR3 region has the DNA TGTGCCAGCAGCCCCCAGGGACTTCCCGCAAGGGAGCCCCAGCATTTT. Protein: CASSPQGLPAREPQHF. Full variable domain (remainder filled in from reference TRBV7-8 and TRBJ1-5): GAGVSQSPRYKVAKRGQDVALRCDPISGHVSLFWYQQALGQGPEFLTYFQNEAQLDKSGLPSDRFFAERPEGSVSTLKIQRTQQEDSAVYLCASSPQGLPAREPQHFGDGTRLSIL.

The V gene is TRBV3-1, the J gene TRBJ2-4; 9 bases are a match to TRBD1. The DNA end lines up better with TRBJ2-7; the J call may be wrong. The length of the CDR3 is 15 residues. Germline CDR1 is LGHDT and CDR2 is YNNKEL (reference sequence). Here the CDR3 DNA reads TGTGCCAGCAGCCAAGTGGACAGGGGAGGATACGAGCAGTACTTC. Protein product: CASSQVDRGGYEQYF.

This clonotype was detected once. The chain employs TRBV19 and TRBJ2-5; D might be TRBD1 (6 bases). Per germline, CDR1 LNHDA and CDR2 SQIVND (reference sequence). V was trimmed by 3 bases and J by 11 bases, leaving 34 bases between them. There are 19 residues in the CDR3. CDR3 coding DNA: TGTGCCAGTAGTATGCTGGTTTCCAAGGCACAGGGTATTATCAATGAGCAGTACTTC. This encodes CASSMLVSKAQGIINEQYF. The full variable domain, rest sourced from reference TRBV19 and TRBJ2-5, is DGGITQSPKYLFRKEGQNVTLSCEQNLNHDAMYWYRQDPGQGLRLIYYSQIVNDFQKGDIAEGYSVSREKKESFPLTVTSAQKNPTAFYLCASSMLVSKAQGIINEQYFGPGTRLLVL.

The genes are TRBV21-1 and TRBJ2-7; TRBD2, as called in the table, went unchecked against the DNA. TRBV21-1 is marked as a pseudogene. There are 19 residues in the CDR3. CDR3 nucleotides: TGTGCCAGCAGCAAAGTGACCGGAGGATCGGCGGCTCCCTCCTACGAGCAGTACTTC. It codes for CASSKVTGGSAAPSYEQYF.

The chain uses TRBV20-1 and TRBJ2-1; 8 bases align to TRBD2. After removal of 0 bases from V and 3 bases from J, the junction contained 1 base not matched to a gene. The CDR3 has 14 amino acids. CDR1 is DFQATT and CDR2 is SNEGSKA in the germline V gene (reference sequence). CDR3 protein: CSARDAGGYNEQFF. The CDR3, as DNA: TGCAGTGCTAGAGATGCGGGAGGCTACAATGAGCAGTTCTTC.

J is TRBJ2-1 and V is TRBV20-1, with 8 nucleotides matching TRBD2. This CDR3 is built from 14 residues. Germline V lookup: CDR1 DFQATT, CDR2 SNEGSKA (reference sequence). V was pared by 5 bases and J by 4 bases, with 7 bases of the junction left unmatched. The CDR3, as DNA: TGCAGTGCTCCAAAGAGCGGGAGTTACAATGAGCAGTTCTTC. Encoded protein: CSAPKSGSYNEQFF.

The rearrangement links TRBV10-3 to TRBJ1-2; 7 positions agree with TRBD1. CDR3 length: 14 amino acids. The trim removed 10 bases at V and 4 bases at J, leaving 12 bases unmatched. CDR1 is ENHRY and CDR2 is SYGVKD in the germline V gene. CDR3 region: CATLNDRVGYGYTF. CDR3 DNA sequence: TGTGCCACCCTAAACGACAGGGTTGGCTATGGCTACACCTTC.

The rearrangement joins TRBV29-1 to TRBJ2-5; 9 bases are a match to TRBD1. The V gene end was trimmed by 5 bases and the J gene end by 6 bases; junction bases not matched to a gene: 7. Germline V gives CDR1 SQVTM, CDR2 ANQGSEA. The CDR3 is 13 residues long. This CDR3 is CSVYGGQGQTQYF. The CDR3 bases are TGCAGCGTTTATGGGGGACAGGGCCAGACCCAGTACTTC.

This chain joins TRBV7-8 and TRBJ1-2, with 8 bases identical to TRBD1. CDR1 is SGHVS and CDR2 is FQNEAQ in the germline V gene. CDR3 length: 15 residues. V was pared by 7 bases and J by 8 bases, with 15 bases of the junction left unmatched. CDR3 loop: CASTGLGQGDGGYTF. In nucleotides, the CDR3 is TGTGCCAGCACGGGTCTTGGACAGGGTGACGGGGGCTACACCTTC.

The chain has TRBV24-1 and TRBJ2-1; 7 positions match TRBD1. This CDR3 has 16 amino acids. CDR1 and CDR2 from the germline V gene are KGHDR and SFDVKD. J gave up 4 bases and V 3 bases, and 8 bases lay outside the gene matches. The chain's CDR3 is CATSDPTGSGYNEQFF. In nucleotides, the CDR3 is TGTGCCACCAGTGATCCGACAGGGTCTGGTTACAATGAGCAGTTCTTC.

The chain joins TRBV7-2 to TRBJ1-5, with D perhaps matching TRBD1 (6 bases). The CDR3 spans 16 residues. Trimming pared 4 bases from V and 0 bases from J, leaving 13 bases between. CDR1 and CDR2 (germline): SGHTA, FQGNSA. CDR3 protein: CASSSGQHDSNQPQHF. CDR3 sequence (DNA): TGTGCCAGCAGCTCAGGACAGCATGATAGCAATCAGCCCCAGCATTTT.

This chain uses TRBV28 with TRBJ2-5; D call uncertain. The V end was cut by 3 bases, the J end by 1 base, with 6 bases between. The germline V gene has CDR1 MDHEN and CDR2 SYDVKM. The CDR3 loop spans 13 amino acids. The CDR3 here is CASSLTVQETQYF. In DNA, the CDR3 is TGTGCCAGCAGTTTGACGGTCCAAGAGACCCAGTACTTC.

This chain links TRBV4-2 with TRBJ1-5, with D possibly TRBD1 on 5 matching bases. The CDR3 sequence is 18 residues long. Trimming pared 3 bases from V and 2 bases from J, leaving 20 bases between. Germline CDR1 reads LGHNA; CDR2 reads YNFKEQ. CDR3 sequence (DNA): TGTGCCAGCAGCCATCCAACGGGACCGGGGAGCGGCAATCAGCCCCAGCATTTT. The encoded protein is CASSHPTGPGSGNQPQHF.

This clonotype was seen just once. This chain links TRBV10-3 with TRBJ2-1, with D perhaps matching TRBD1 or TRBD2 (5 bases each). The length of the CDR3 is 16 residues. From germline, CDR1 is ENHRY and CDR2 SYGVKD. V gave up 4 bases and J gave up 7 bases, with 20 bases separating them. The CDR3 sequence: CAISGQDIPGGNEQFF. The CDR3 DNA sequence: TGTGCCATCAGTGGGCAGGACATCCCCGGAGGAAATGAGCAGTTCTTC.

As DNA, the CDR3 is TGCGCCAGCAGCCAAGATGTCCGGGCGGGGGGCTACACCTTC. Its translation: CASSQDVRAGGYTF. This chain joins TRBV4-3 and TRBJ1-2; D uncertain. Germline V gives CDR1 LGHNA, CDR2 YSLEER. The CDR3 is 14 amino acids. V gave up 0 bases and J gave up 8 bases, with 13 bases separating them.

The CDR3 reads CASSPGTGQLNGYTF. CDR3 nucleotide sequence: TGTGCCAGCAGCCCCGGGACAGGACAACTAAATGGCTACACCTTC. The J gene is TRBJ1-2, the V gene TRBV9; 8 positions agree with TRBD1. V lost 4 bases to trimming and J lost 6 bases; unmatched junction nucleotides: 11. Germline V gene sequence: CDR1 SGDLS, CDR2 YYNGEE. The CDR3 contains 15 residues.

Here the CDR3 reads CASSVGGQGFLETQYF. The CDR3 coding sequence is TGTGCCAGCAGCGTAGGGGGACAGGGCTTTCTAGAGACCCAGTACTTC. J is TRBJ2-5 and V is TRBV9; TRBD1 agrees at 9 bases. J gave up 4 bases and V 0 bases, and 7 bases lay outside the gene matches. The CDR3 has 16 amino acids. Germline lookup yields CDR1 SGDLS and CDR2 YYNGEE. Full variable domain (remainder filled in from reference TRBV9 and TRBJ2-5): DSGVTQTPKHLITATGQRVTLRCSPRSGDLSVYWYQQSLDQGLQFLIQYYNGEERAKGNILERFSAQQFPDLHSELNLSSLELGDSALYFCASSVGGQGFLETQYFGPGTRLLVL.

This clonotype was seen only a few times. This sequence joins TRBV7-9 and TRBJ2-6; D is unclear. The V gene lost 0 bases and the J gene lost 0 bases, with 9 bases spanning the gap. This CDR3 is 17 amino acids long. Germline lookup yields CDR1 SEHNR and CDR2 FQNEAQ (reference sequence). The CDR3 sequence is CASSLAWRHSGANVLTF. The CDR3 nucleotides are TGTGCCAGCAGCTTAGCGTGGCGGCACTCTGGGGCCAACGTCCTGACTTTC. Full variable domain (remainder filled in from reference TRBV7-9 and TRBJ2-6): DTGVSQNPRHKITKRGQNVTFRCDPISEHNRLYWYRQTLGQGPEFLTYFQNEAQLEKSRLLSDRFSAERPKGSFSTLEIQRTEQGDSAMYLCASSLAWRHSGANVLTFGAGSRLTVL.

The chain uses TRBV25-1 and TRBJ2-4; TRBD1 matches 9 bases. The DNA end is more similar to TRBJ2-7, so the J call may be wrong. Germline V gives CDR1 MGHDK, CDR2 SYGVNS. The CDR3 consists of 15 residues. CDR3 nucleotides: TGTGCCAGCAGTGAATTAGGGACAGGGCCCTACGAGCAGTACTTC. Protein product: CASSELGTGPYEQYF.

This clonotype was detected only a few times. This rearrangement joins TRBV5-6 to TRBJ1-1; the D is unclear. The CDR3 consists of 14 residues. Trimming removed 2 bases from V and 3 bases from J, with 11 bases in between. In germline, CDR1 is SGHDT, CDR2 YYEEEE. CDR3 amino acids: CASSFFTLDTEAFF. Here the CDR3 DNA reads TGTGCCAGCAGCTTCTTTACCTTGGACACTGAAGCTTTCTTT.

For this clonotype: With a much larger clone just one base away, this may be a read error. The rearrangement links TRBV5-1 to TRBJ2-3, with D perhaps TRBD1 or TRBD2 (5 bases each). V was shortened by 0 bases and J by 4 bases, with 12 bases between the two germline ends. This CDR3 is 15 amino acids long. Germline CDR1 and CDR2: SGHRS and YFSETQ. The CDR3 reads CASSLDGTNADTQYF. The CDR3 DNA follows: TGCGCCAGCAGCTTGGATGGGACCAACGCAGATACGCAGTATTTT. The whole variable domain, remainder taken from reference TRBV5-1 and TRBJ2-3, is KAGVTQTPRYLIKTRGQQVTLSCSPISGHRSVSWYQQTPGQGLQFLFEYFSETQRNKGNFPGRFSGRQFSNSRSEMNVSTLELGDSALYLCASSLDGTNADTQYFGPGTRLTVL.

The table lists this clonotype with a few counts. V is TRBV27 and J is TRBJ2-3, with D perhaps matching TRBD2 (6 bases). With 3 bases removed from V and 6 bases from J, the gap between germline ends came to 16 bases. CDR1 is MNHEY and CDR2 is SMNVEV in the germline V gene (reference sequence). The CDR3 extends over 15 amino acids. The CDR3 nucleotides are TGTGCCAGCAGTTTGGTCAGGGCGAGCGGGGATACGCAGTATTTT. This sequence encodes CASSLVRASGDTQYF.

This chain joins TRBV20-1 and TRBJ2-1; 10 nucleotides match TRBD2. Germline-derived CDR1 and CDR2 are DFQATT and SNEGSKA (reference sequence). The CDR3 contains 16 residues. J lost 3 bases, V lost 0 bases, and 5 bases had no gene match. CDR3 DNA sequence: TGCAGTGCTAGAGAGGGGGCTAGCGGGGGCTACAATGAGCAGTTCTTC. This codes for CSAREGASGGYNEQFF.

This chain links TRBV11-2 with TRBJ2-3; 12 nucleotides agree with TRBD2. This CDR3 has 19 amino acids. Germline V gene sequence: CDR1 SGHAT, CDR2 FQNNGV. V lost 5 bases and J lost 4; bases outside the gene matches: 16. CDR3 residues: CASSRASGRARVGADTQYF. CDR3 nucleotides: TGTGCCAGCAGCCGGGCTAGCGGGAGGGCCCGAGTAGGAGCAGATACGCAGTATTTT.

The chain recombines TRBV11-2 with TRBJ2-7, with 7 bases lining up with TRBD2. There are 13 residues in the CDR3. Trimming cost V 5 bases and J 3 bases; bases outside gene matches: 4. Germline assignment: CDR1 SGHAT and CDR2 FQNNGV. The CDR3: CASSAGTNYEQYF. Here the CDR3 DNA reads TGTGCCAGCAGCGCCGGGACTAACTACGAGCAGTACTTC.

In its sample, this clonotype was seen a few times. This chain connects TRBV3-1 to TRBJ1-2, with D possibly matching TRBD1 (6 bases). V gave up 0 bases and J gave up 8 bases, with 13 bases separating them. The CDR3 consists of 14 residues. The germline gives CDR1 LGHDT, CDR2 YNNKEL (reference sequence). The CDR3 nucleotides read TGTGCCAGCAGCCAAGATGTCAGGGGATTCGGCTACACCTTC. It is translated as CASSQDVRGFGYTF.

Of note for this clonotype: A much larger clone lies one base from this, so it may be a read error. The chain links TRBV3-1 to TRBJ1-5; TRBD1 agrees at 7 bases. The length of the CDR3 is 15 residues. Germline loops: CDR1 LGHDT, CDR2 YNNKEL (reference sequence). V lost 4 bases to trimming and J lost 0 bases; unmatched junction nucleotides: 3. DNA of the CDR3: TGTGCCAGCAGCCGGGGACAGAATAGCAATCAGCCCCAGCATTTT. Translated: CASSRGQNSNQPQHF.